What follows are 31 T cell receptor beta chains derived from one specimen sequenced in a study of cytomegalovirus exposure and HLA in healthy donors. This PCR relied on a set of 60 Vbeta primers and 13 Jbeta primers. Profiled with immunoSEQ multiplex PCR; TCRdb holds only in-frame clones, not every one. The sample shows around 110,000 clones, 8% to 10% of them seen only once. The sequenced material came from PBMCs. These receptors all stem from a man younger than 45 in good health and CMV-seronegative.

This clone turned up a few times. The chain recombines TRBV28 with TRBJ2-3; TRBD1 is a possible D gene (5 bases). Trimming removed 5 bases from V and 6 bases from J, with 18 bases in between. The CDR3 has 15 residues. Germline-derived CDR1 and CDR2 are MDHEN and SYDVKM. The CDR3 DNA reads as TGTGCCAGCAGTGAGCAGGGCGGTGGATTTGATACGCAGTATTTT. Its translation is CASSEQGGGFDTQYF.

The J gene is TRBJ1-2, the V gene TRBV28; no clear D gene. This CDR3 has 12 amino acids. V lost 2 bases to trimming and J lost 7 bases, with 8 bases between them. Germline CDR1 is MDHEN and CDR2 is SYDVKM. CDR3 amino acids: CASSLEEGGYTF. As DNA, the CDR3 is TGTGCCAGCAGTTTAGAGGAGGGTGGCTACACCTTC.

This clone was seen only a few times. Other DNA sequences in the sample encode the same CDR3. The V gene is TRBV10-3, the J gene TRBJ2-7; no clear D. Per germline, CDR1 ENHRY and CDR2 SYGVKD. This CDR3 has 12 amino acids. Deletions cut 3 bases from V and 0 bases from J, with 3 bases between. The CDR3 region is CAISDSSYEQYF. CDR3 in DNA: TGTGCCATCAGTGACAGCTCCTACGAGCAGTACTTC.

The gene calls are TRBV19 and TRBJ1-3; no reliable D call. Trimming stripped 11 bases from V and 0 bases from J, with 11 bases between. The CDR3 length is 13 residues. Germline V gene data show CDR1 as LNHDA and CDR2 as SQIVND (reference sequence). CDR3: CAAAQHSGNTIYF. In DNA, the CDR3 is TGTGCCGCAGCGCAGCACTCTGGAAACACCATATATTTT.

The rearrangement links TRBV28 to TRBJ2-7, with a possible D match to TRBD2 (6 bases). The CDR3 consists of 13 residues. V dropped 4 bases and J dropped 2 bases, with 9 bases sitting between them. The germline CDR1 and CDR2 sequences are MDHEN and SYDVKM. The CDR3 DNA reads as TGTGCCAGCAGTTCCCCGGGAGCCTACGAGCAGTACTTC. Its translation: CASSSPGAYEQYF.

The sample holds a few counts of this clone. V is TRBV27 and J is TRBJ2-5, with D perhaps matching TRBD1 (5 bases). The CDR3 runs to 15 residues. Germline loops: CDR1 MNHEY, CDR2 SMNVEV (reference sequence). Trimming took off 7 bases at V and 4 bases at J, with 19 bases between the two ends. CDR3 sequence: CASTPAPAGLETQYF. In nucleotides, the CDR3 is TGTGCCAGCACCCCAGCCCCGGCAGGGTTAGAGACCCAGTACTTC.

The CDR3 loop reads CASSLATGGAETQYF. The DNA of the CDR3 is TGTGCCAGCAGCCTGGCCACAGGGGGCGCGGAGACCCAGTACTTC. This chain joins TRBV5-4 and TRBJ2-5, with 9 bases identical to TRBD1. Germline assignment: CDR1 SGHNT and CDR2 YYREEE (reference sequence). Trimming at V came to 4 bases and at J to 5 bases, leaving 9 bases not matched to a gene. The CDR3 length is 15 residues.

The rearrangement uses TRBV7-9 and TRBJ1-2; possibly TRBD1 for D (5 bases). CDR1 SEHNR and CDR2 FQNEAQ come from the germline V gene (reference sequence). The CDR3 has 14 residues. Trimming took 6 bases from V and 4 from J, leaving 15 bases between them. CDR3 bases: TGTGCCAGCAGAACTCGACAGATTACCTATGGCTACACCTTC. This translates into CASRTRQITYGYTF.

The rearrangement uses TRBV30 and TRBJ2-2, with TRBD2 identical over 12 bases. This CDR3 spans 15 amino acids. CDR1 and CDR2 from the germline V gene are GTSNPN and SVGIG (reference sequence). The trim removed 3 bases at V and 13 bases at J, leaving 12 bases unmatched. The DNA for the CDR3 is TGTGCCTGGAGCCTCGGACTAGCGGGGACAATAGGGCTGTTTTTT. Residues: CAWSLGLAGTIGLFF.

This chain uses TRBV2 with TRBJ2-5, with D possibly TRBD2 on 5 matching bases. The end of the DNA is better explained by TRBJ2-7, so the J call may be wrong. Germline V lookup: CDR1 SNHLY, CDR2 FYNNEI. The CDR3 is made up of 15 amino acids. This CDR3 reads CASSDRGSRAYEQYF. CDR3 coding DNA: TGTGCCAGCAGTGATAGAGGGAGTCGGGCCTACGAGCAGTACTTC.

This chain joins TRBV6-1 and TRBJ1-6; no firm D call. Germline CDR1 reads MNHNS; CDR2 reads SASEGT. With 2 bases removed from V and 10 bases from J, the gap between germline ends came to 15 bases. The CDR3 runs 15 residues. The CDR3 sequence: CASSEITDSSSPLHF. The CDR3 bases are TGTGCCAGCAGTGAAATAACAGATTCCAGCTCACCCCTCCACTTT.

The CDR3 DNA reads as TGCGCCAGCACGAAATCCGGAAGAACAGGGGATGAAAAACTGTTTTTT. Its translation: CASTKSGRTGDEKLFF. The V call is TRBV4-3, the J call TRBJ1-4; 7 bases line up with TRBD1. CDR1 LGHNA and CDR2 YSLEER come from the germline V gene. V dropped 7 bases and J dropped 6; count of bases not matched to a gene: 14. The CDR3 length is 16 residues.

There are a few counts of this clone. This chain uses TRBV5-4 with TRBJ2-7; 8 bases map to TRBD1. The CDR3 is 15 residues long. J was trimmed by 3 bases and V by 6 bases; bases with no gene match: 11. Germline V gives CDR1 SGHNT, CDR2 YYREEE (reference sequence). CDR3 protein: CASTLPGQENYEQYF. In DNA, the CDR3 is TGTGCCAGCACCCTTCCGGGACAGGAGAACTACGAGCAGTACTTC.

This chain links TRBV11-3 with TRBJ2-7; 11 nucleotides line up with TRBD1. Trimming removed 4 bases from V and 3 bases from J; junction bases left unmatched: 11. The CDR3 is 17 amino acids. Germline lookup yields CDR1 SGHNT and CDR2 YENEEA. DNA for the CDR3: TGTGCCAGCAGCTCTCCGTCCGGGACAGGGGGGAGCTACGAGCAGTACTTC. Its protein product is CASSSPSGTGGSYEQYF.

This clone came up a few times. The J gene is TRBJ1-1, the V gene TRBV5-6, with D hard to call. Germline V lookup: CDR1 SGHDT, CDR2 YYEEEE. The CDR3 covers 12 residues. Deletions cut 2 bases from V and 5 bases from J, with 7 bases between. The DNA for the CDR3 is TGTGCCAGCAGCTTCGGGGAGACTGAAGCTTTCTTT. Translation gives CASSFGETEAFF.

This clone has more than one count but fewer than ten. The same CDR3 arises from other DNA sequences in this sample as well. The CDR3 nucleotides are TGTGCCAGCAGCCCAGGACAGGGAGACACAGATACGCAGTATTTT. It encodes CASSPGQGDTDTQYF. This chain uses TRBV7-9 with TRBJ2-3; TRBD1 matches 8 bases. V shed 5 bases, J shed 2 bases, and the junction held 6 bases outside the gene matches. The length of the CDR3 is 15 residues. Germline assignment: CDR1 SEHNR and CDR2 FQNEAQ (reference sequence).

This chain links TRBV5-1 with TRBJ2-1; 14 nucleotides agree with TRBD2. Germline CDR1 reads SGHRS; CDR2 reads YFSETQ. V trimming: 6 bases; J trimming: 6 bases; junction bases outside the gene matches: 11. The CDR3 totals 17 residues. The CDR3 spells CASTLTTSGGVGNEQFF. The CDR3 DNA sequence: TGCGCCAGCACGCTCACGACTAGCGGGGGGGTTGGCAATGAGCAGTTCTTC.

V is TRBV15 and J is TRBJ2-4; D gene unclear. Deletions cut 0 bases from V and 7 bases from J, with 10 bases between. CDR3 length: 14 amino acids. Germline-derived CDR1 and CDR2 are LNHNV and YYDKDF (reference sequence). Here the CDR3 reads CATSRERVGNIQYF. The CDR3 DNA reads TGTGCCACCAGCAGAGAGAGAGTCGGGAACATTCAGTACTTC. Based on the CDR3 plus reference TRBV15 and TRBJ2-4, the full variable domain is DAMVIQNPRYQVTQFGKPVTLSCSQTLNHNVMYWYQQKSSQAPKLLFHYYDKDFNNEADTPDNFQSRRPNTSFCFLDIRSPGLGDTAMYLCATSRERVGNIQYFGAGTRLSVL.

This clone was seen a single time. The chain recombines TRBV7-9 with TRBJ2-5; D possibly corresponds to TRBD2 (7 bases). V shed 4 bases and J shed 5 bases, with 17 bases lying between them. The CDR3 consists of 15 residues. Germline V CDR1 and CDR2: SEHNR, FQNEAQ (reference sequence). The CDR3 DNA reads TGTGCCAGCAGCTCGGGGGGCTCCCTCACGGAGACCCAGTACTTC. This encodes CASSSGGSLTETQYF. Full variable domain (rest looked up from reference TRBV7-9 and TRBJ2-5): DTGVSQNPRHKITKRGQNVTFRCDPISEHNRLYWYRQTLGQGPEFLTYFQNEAQLEKSRLLSDRFSAERPKGSFSTLEIQRTEQGDSAMYLCASSSGGSLTETQYFGPGTRLLVL.

The V call is TRBV9, the J call TRBJ1-3; D remains unclear. The CDR3 consists of 14 residues. The germline V gene encodes CDR1 SGDLS and CDR2 YYNGEE. V lost 3 bases to trimming and J lost 0 bases, with 7 bases between them. CDR3 sequence (DNA): TGTGCCAGCAGCGCTTGGAGCTCTGGAAACACCATATATTTT. Encoded protein: CASSAWSSGNTIYF.

This chain joins TRBV19 and TRBJ2-5; 10 nucleotides align to TRBD1. Germline-derived CDR1 and CDR2 are LNHDA and SQIVND (reference sequence). This CDR3 region has 14 residues. J was trimmed by 6 bases and V by 3 bases; bases with no gene match: 4. The CDR3 loop reads CASSIGQGVKTQYF. The CDR3 DNA reads TGTGCCAGTAGTATCGGACAGGGGGTCAAGACCCAGTACTTC.

This clone was seen only a few times. V gene TRBV27 combines with J gene TRBJ2-3; tentatively, D is TRBD2 (6 bases). V was shortened by 5 bases and J by 4 bases, with 10 bases between the two germline ends. CDR3 size: 13 residues. Per the germline V gene, CDR1 is MNHEY and CDR2 is SMNVEV (reference sequence). The CDR3 bases are TGTGCCAGCAGTCCCACGGGGGCAGATACGCAGTATTTT. It is translated as CASSPTGADTQYF.

The V gene is TRBV11-2, the J gene TRBJ2-2; D not certain. There are 13 residues in the CDR3. The germline V gene has CDR1 SGHAT and CDR2 FQNNGV. Trimming took 5 bases from V and 13 from J, leaving 17 bases between them. The CDR3 DNA reads as TGTGCCAGCAGCCCCCGTCAGAAAGTCCTGCTGTTTTTT. Encoded protein: CASSPRQKVLLFF.

The gene calls are TRBV5-1 and TRBJ2-7; 13 positions match TRBD2. CDR1 is SGHRS and CDR2 is YFSETQ in the germline V gene. V dropped 0 bases and J dropped 10; count of bases not matched to a gene: 4. CDR3 length: 14 amino acids. The CDR3: CASSLAGLAGSQYF. As DNA, the CDR3 is TGCGCCAGCAGCTTGGCGGGACTAGCGGGATCTCAGTACTTC.

This clone was observed a handful of times. The chain uses TRBV6-1 and TRBJ1-1, with TRBD1 identical over 12 bases. The V gene end was trimmed by 6 bases and the J gene end by 4 bases; junction bases not matched to a gene: 6. The CDR3 is 15 residues long. Germline lookup yields CDR1 MNHNS and CDR2 SASEGT. For the CDR3, the DNA is TGTGCCAGCAGCCCCGGGACAGGGGGCTTCACTGAAGCTTTCTTT. Protein: CASSPGTGGFTEAFF.

The chain uses TRBV11-2 and TRBJ2-7, with TRBD1 as a possible D gene (6 bases). V lost 5 bases, J lost 3 bases, and 14 bases lay in between. The germline V gene encodes CDR1 SGHAT and CDR2 FQNNGV. The CDR3 has 14 residues. The CDR3 DNA follows: TGTGCCAGCAGCACCGGACAGATTCTCTACGAGCAGTACTTC. Protein: CASSTGQILYEQYF. Full variable domain (missing parts from reference TRBV11-2 and TRBJ2-7): EAGVAQSPRYKIIEKRQSVAFWCNPISGHATLYWYQQILGQGPKLLIQFQNNGVVDDSQLPKDRFSAERLKGVDSTLKIQPAKLEDSAVYLCASSTGQILYEQYFGPGTRLTVT.

This clone was observed a handful of times. The chain recombines TRBV28 with TRBJ2-2, with D perhaps TRBD1 (7 bases). Germline V gives CDR1 MDHEN, CDR2 SYDVKM. The CDR3 extends over 15 amino acids. Trimming cost V 3 bases and J 5 bases, with 13 bases left between them. This chain's CDR3 is CASSFTGAGTGELFF. The CDR3 nucleotides are TGTGCCAGCAGTTTTACAGGGGCGGGAACCGGGGAGCTGTTTTTT.

In this sample, this clone turned up a few times. The genes are TRBV4-1 and TRBJ2-7; TRBD2 aligns across 7 bases. Trimming removed 4 bases from V and 5 bases from J; junction bases left unmatched: 11. The CDR3 has 15 amino acids. Germline V gives CDR1 MGHRA, CDR2 YSYEKL. As DNA, the CDR3 is TGCGCCAGCAGCCGCCGCGGGGGACGCCGGAACGAGCAGTACTTC. Amino acid sequence: CASSRRGGRRNEQYF.

This clone was seen only a few times. V is TRBV19 and J is TRBJ1-2, with TRBD1 matching over 8 bases. V lost 3 bases to trimming and J lost 4 bases; unmatched junction nucleotides: 4. This CDR3 has 14 residues. The germline CDR1 and CDR2 sequences are LNHDA and SQIVND (reference sequence). CDR3 protein: CASSIRTGTYGYTF. The CDR3 bases are TGTGCCAGTAGTATCCGGACAGGGACCTATGGCTACACCTTC.

The chain recombines TRBV2 with TRBJ2-3, with 12 bases that match TRBD2. This CDR3 is built from 16 residues. CDR1 is SNHLY and CDR2 is FYNNEI in the germline V gene. After removal of 6 bases from V and 2 bases from J, the junction contained 6 bases not matched to a gene. The chain's CDR3 is CASRETSGGATDTQYF. CDR3 coding DNA: TGTGCCAGCAGGGAGACTAGCGGGGGTGCCACAGATACGCAGTATTTT.

V and J are TRBV6-5 and TRBJ2-2; the D gene is possibly TRBD2 (5 bases). CDR1 is MNHEY, CDR2 SVGAGI, per germline. V lost 7 bases to trimming and J lost 1 base, with 13 bases between them. CDR3 length: 15 residues. The chain's CDR3 is CASTRSGKNTGELFF. The CDR3 nucleotides read TGTGCCAGCACTAGATCCGGGAAGAACACCGGGGAGCTGTTTTTT.